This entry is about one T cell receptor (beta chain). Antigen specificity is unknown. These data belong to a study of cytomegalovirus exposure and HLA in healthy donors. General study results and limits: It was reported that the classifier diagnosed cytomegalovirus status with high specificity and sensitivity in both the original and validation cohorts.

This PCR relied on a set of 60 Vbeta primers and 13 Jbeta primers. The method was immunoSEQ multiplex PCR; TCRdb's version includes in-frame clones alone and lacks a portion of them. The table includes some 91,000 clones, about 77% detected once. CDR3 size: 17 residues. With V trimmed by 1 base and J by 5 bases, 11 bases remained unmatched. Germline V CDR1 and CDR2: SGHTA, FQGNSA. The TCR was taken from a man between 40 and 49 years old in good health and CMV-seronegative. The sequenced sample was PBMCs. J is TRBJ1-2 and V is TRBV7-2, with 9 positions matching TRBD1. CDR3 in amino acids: CASSLGVGQGFFYGYTF. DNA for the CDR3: TGTGCCAGCAGCTTAGGTGTAGGACAGGGGTTTTTTTATGGCTACACCTTC.